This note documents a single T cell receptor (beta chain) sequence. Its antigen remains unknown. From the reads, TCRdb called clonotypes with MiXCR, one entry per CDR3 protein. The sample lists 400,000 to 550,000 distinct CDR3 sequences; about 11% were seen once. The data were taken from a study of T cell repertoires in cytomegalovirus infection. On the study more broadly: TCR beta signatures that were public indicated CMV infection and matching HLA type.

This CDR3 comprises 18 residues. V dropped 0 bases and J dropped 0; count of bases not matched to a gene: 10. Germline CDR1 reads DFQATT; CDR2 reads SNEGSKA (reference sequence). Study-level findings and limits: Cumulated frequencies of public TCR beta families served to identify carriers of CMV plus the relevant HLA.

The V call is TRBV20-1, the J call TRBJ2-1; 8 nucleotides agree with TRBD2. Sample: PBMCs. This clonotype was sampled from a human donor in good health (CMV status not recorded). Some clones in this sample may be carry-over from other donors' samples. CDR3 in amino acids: CSARDQRASGSSYNEQFF. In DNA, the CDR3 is TGCAGTGCTAGAGACCAGCGGGCGAGCGGGAGCTCCTACAATGAGCAGTTCTTC.